A single sample is the source of the 26 T cell receptor beta chains below, sequenced in a study of CD8+ T cells in alopecia areata. This sample's treatment: oral pan-JAK inhibitor, 5-10 mg twice daily. Reverse transcribed after extraction, RNA yielded cDNA as the sequencing template. Profiling relied on immunoSEQ multiplex PCR, and the TCRdb table lists in-frame clones only, not all of them. The sample holds about 260,000 clones, 45% to 70% seen once. Sequences were derived from CD4+ T cells sorted from blood, sampled at approximately week 52, from a patient treated with tofacitinib. The receptor set was obtained from a human donor with alopecia areata.

V gene TRBV4-1 combines with J gene TRBJ1-1; D is undetermined. The CDR3 is 14 amino acids. The germline CDR1 and CDR2 sequences are MGHRA and YSYEKL. V was trimmed by 3 bases and J by 1 base, leaving 9 bases between them. CDR3 sequence: CASSHTVQNTEAFF. The CDR3, as DNA: TGCGCCAGCAGCCACACCGTCCAGAACACTGAAGCTTTCTTT.

J is TRBJ2-3 and V is TRBV5-1; D is uncertain. The germline CDR1 and CDR2 sequences are SGHRS and YFSETQ. The CDR3 totals 12 residues. V was trimmed by 4 bases and J by 0 bases, leaving 3 bases between them. CDR3 nucleotides: TGCGCCAGCAGCCGGAGCACAGATACGCAGTATTTT. This translates into CASSRSTDTQYF.

The chain uses TRBV7-2 and TRBJ1-6, with 8 bases aligning to TRBD1. Germline V gives CDR1 SGHTA, CDR2 FQGNSA. With V trimmed by 5 bases and J by 10 bases, 10 bases remained unmatched. The CDR3 sequence is 15 residues long. The CDR3 region has the DNA TGTGCCAGCAGCCGTCAGACAGGGGAGGGCTCACCCCTCCACTTT. Protein: CASSRQTGEGSPLHF.

This clone appeared a few times. Germline and junction disagree at one end, which may indicate a read error. This chain connects TRBV7-7 to TRBJ2-5; no clear D. This CDR3 contains 13 residues. The germline gives CDR1 SSHAT, CDR2 FNYEAQ (reference sequence). The CDR3 nucleotides are TGTGCTAGCAGCCCCGACGGTCAAGAGACCCAGTACTTC. Its protein is CASSPDGQETQYF.

The V gene is TRBV2, the J gene TRBJ1-6, with TRBD1 identical over 7 bases. Per the germline V gene, CDR1 is SNHLY and CDR2 is FYNNEI. The CDR3 sequence is 16 residues long. V was pared by 2 bases and J by 9 bases, with 10 bases of the junction left unmatched. The CDR3 protein is CASSETPGTAISPLHF. The CDR3 nucleotides read TGTGCCAGCAGTGAAACCCCCGGGACAGCCATTTCACCCCTCCACTTT.

This chain connects TRBV29-1 to TRBJ2-5, with TRBD1 identical over 9 bases. The J call could be wrong; TRBJ2-7 is a better fit for the DNA end. This CDR3 has 14 amino acids. From germline, CDR1 is SQVTM and CDR2 ANQGSEA. CDR3 region: CSVTGTGTTYEQYF. CDR3 bases: TGCAGCGTTACCGGGACAGGGACAACCTACGAGCAGTACTTC.

The sample holds a few counts of this clone. The J gene is TRBJ2-7, the V gene TRBV2; TRBD2 is a possible D gene (6 bases). V was shortened by 5 bases and J by 0 bases, with 8 bases between the two germline ends. CDR1 and CDR2 (germline): SNHLY, FYNNEI. The CDR3 covers 13 residues. The DNA for the CDR3 is TGTGCCAGCAGTCGGGAGTACTCCTACGAGCAGTACTTC. Amino acids: CASSREYSYEQYF. Full variable domain (missing parts from reference TRBV2 and TRBJ2-7): EPEVTQTPSHQVTQMGQEVILRCVPISNHLYFYWYRQILGQKVEFLVSFYNNEISEKSEIFDDQFSVERPDGSNFTLKIRSTKLEDSAMYFCASSREYSYEQYFGPGTRLTVT.

The rearrangement links TRBV2 to TRBJ2-2; the match to TRBD2 covers 7 bases. In germline, CDR1 is SNHLY, CDR2 FYNNEI. This CDR3 spans 15 amino acids. V lost 6 bases, J lost 0 bases, and 4 bases stayed unmatched. CDR3 bases: TGTGCCAGCAGCTTGGGACTACCGAACACCGGGGAGCTGTTTTTT. Its protein is CASSLGLPNTGELFF.

This chain links TRBV4-3 with TRBJ1-2; the D is unclear. Germline CDR1 reads LGHNA; CDR2 reads YSLEER. V was cut by 0 bases and J by 4 bases, with 9 bases left in between. This CDR3 comprises 14 residues. The CDR3 loop reads CASSQDRAAYGYTF. The CDR3 bases are TGCGCCAGCAGCCAAGATCGAGCAGCCTATGGCTACACCTTC.

The chain combines TRBV9 with TRBJ1-2; D is unresolved. CDR1 and CDR2 from the germline V gene are SGDLS and YYNGEE. The CDR3 runs to 12 residues. V lost 3 bases, J lost 4 bases, and 7 bases lay in between. CDR3: CASSGTSYGYTF. In DNA, the CDR3 is TGTGCCAGCAGCGGTACGAGCTATGGCTACACCTTC.

The chain is built from TRBV2 and TRBJ1-6, with no clear D. This CDR3 is built from 14 residues. Trimming left V 8 bases short and J 2 bases short, with 10 bases between. From germline, CDR1 is SNHLY and CDR2 FYNNEI. CDR3 sequence reads: CASVELTYNSPLHF. The DNA of the CDR3 is TGTGCCAGCGTGGAGTTGACCTATAATTCACCCCTCCACTTT.

The chain recombines TRBV29-1 with TRBJ2-1, with 9 bases matching TRBD1. Germline-derived CDR1 and CDR2 are SQVTM and ANQGSEA. The V segment lost 3 bases and the J segment 3 bases; nucleotides outside the gene matches: 3. The CDR3 totals 14 residues. In DNA, the CDR3 is TGCAGCGTTGATCTGGGACAGGGCTACAATGAGCAGTTCTTC. It yields the protein CSVDLGQGYNEQFF.

This clone was found a few times. J is TRBJ1-2 and V is TRBV7-9; D ambiguous. This CDR3 contains 13 residues. The ends were cut back, 4 bases at V and 2 bases at J, with 8 bases in the middle. Per the germline V gene, CDR1 is SEHNR and CDR2 is FQNEAQ (reference sequence). The CDR3 spells CASSSDWNYGYTF. The CDR3 DNA sequence: TGTGCCAGCAGCTCTGACTGGAACTATGGCTACACCTTC.

The chain has TRBV30 and TRBJ1-5, with 8 bases matching TRBD1. The J segment lost 4 bases and the V segment lost 3 bases, leaving 5 bases of the junction unmatched. Per germline, CDR1 GTSNPN and CDR2 SVGIG (reference sequence). CDR3 size: 14 residues. CDR3 DNA: TGTGCCTGGAGCGCAGGGGGCTTAAATCAGCCCCAGCATTTT. Protein product: CAWSAGGLNQPQHF.

This clone was found a few times. The chain uses TRBV9 and TRBJ2-7; possibly TRBD1 or TRBD2 for D (5 bases each). Trimming stripped 0 bases from V and 4 bases from J, with 14 bases between. Germline assignment: CDR1 SGDLS and CDR2 YYNGEE. The CDR3 totals 15 residues. The CDR3 bases are TGTGCCAGCAGCGTAGCTGGGACGGCAGGGTACGAGCAGTACTTC. Protein product: CASSVAGTAGYEQYF.

The genes are TRBV4-1 and TRBJ2-5; D call uncertain. The CDR3 runs 17 residues. Per the germline V gene, CDR1 is MGHRA and CDR2 is YSYEKL. V shed 0 bases and J shed 6 bases, with 20 bases lying between them. The CDR3 DNA reads TGCGCCAGCAGCCAAGATTCCGCGCTCGCTGGTATGAAGACCCAGTACTTC. This sequence encodes CASSQDSALAGMKTQYF.

V is TRBV29-1 and J is TRBJ2-7, with TRBD2 as a possible D gene (6 bases). Looked up from germline, CDR1 is SQVTM and CDR2 is ANQGSEA. This CDR3 has 12 amino acids. The V end lost 7 bases, the J end lost 4 bases, and 14 bases lay between the germline ends. CDR3 sequence (DNA): TGCAGCGCGCTGGGGACTGTTTACGAGCAGTACTTC. Translation: CSALGTVYEQYF.

This clone was counted between two and nine times. The chain recombines TRBV6-5 with TRBJ2-1; 12 bases map to TRBD1. Germline lookup yields CDR1 MNHEY and CDR2 SVGAGI. The CDR3 has 14 amino acids. The trim removed 10 bases at V and 7 bases at J, leaving 8 bases unmatched. The CDR3 DNA reads TGTGCCACCATGGGACAGGGGGCAAGGAATGAGCAGTTCTTC. Its translation is CATMGQGARNEQFF.

This chain uses TRBV2 with TRBJ2-3; 10 bases are a match to TRBD1. The CDR3 has 15 residues. V lost 6 bases and J lost 2; bases outside the gene matches: 5. Germline V gene data show CDR1 as SNHLY and CDR2 as FYNNEI. CDR3 sequence reads: CASRTGQGTTDTQYF. The CDR3, as DNA: TGTGCCAGCAGGACGGGACAGGGGACCACAGATACGCAGTATTTT.

The CDR3 is CASTLAGVEDTQYF. In nucleotides, the CDR3 is TGCGCCAGCACCTTAGCGGGGGTGGAAGATACGCAGTATTTT. The chain links TRBV5-1 to TRBJ2-3; TRBD2 matches at 9 bases. Per germline, CDR1 SGHRS and CDR2 YFSETQ. V dropped 6 bases and J dropped 5; count of bases not matched to a gene: 7. The CDR3 length is 14 residues. Together with reference TRBV5-1 and TRBJ2-3, the CDR3 gives the full variable domain: KAGVTQTPRYLIKTRGQQVTLSCSPISGHRSVSWYQQTPGQGLQFLFEYFSETQRNKGNFPGRFSGRQFSNSRSEMNVSTLELGDSALYLCASTLAGVEDTQYFGPGTRLTVL.

This chain uses TRBV5-1 with TRBJ2-5; weak D call: TRBD2 (5 bases). Per the germline V gene, CDR1 is SGHRS and CDR2 is YFSETQ. V lost 4 bases to trimming and J lost 0 bases, with 7 bases between them. The CDR3 is 13 amino acids. The CDR3 loop is CASSRENQETQYF. In nucleotides, the CDR3 is TGCGCCAGCAGCAGGGAGAACCAAGAGACCCAGTACTTC. Full variable domain (remainder filled in from reference TRBV5-1 and TRBJ2-5): KAGVTQTPRYLIKTRGQQVTLSCSPISGHRSVSWYQQTPGQGLQFLFEYFSETQRNKGNFPGRFSGRQFSNSRSEMNVSTLELGDSALYLCASSRENQETQYFGPGTRLLVL.

This chain links TRBV30 with TRBJ2-7; TRBD1 agrees at 7 bases. This CDR3 contains 13 residues. V was pared by 8 bases and J by 6 bases, with 13 bases of the junction left unmatched. Germline V gene data show CDR1 as GTSNPN and CDR2 as SVGIG (reference sequence). CDR3 region: CARGQLLTGEQYF. The CDR3 DNA sequence: TGTGCCAGGGGGCAGCTCTTGACAGGCGAGCAGTACTTC.

The genes are TRBV5-1 and TRBJ2-5; TRBD2 agrees at 8 bases. Germline values: CDR1 SGHRS, CDR2 YFSETQ. J lost 5 bases, V lost 2 bases, and 5 bases had no gene match. The CDR3 totals 14 residues. The CDR3 sequence is CASSFERGSETQYF. CDR3 bases: TGCGCCAGCAGCTTTGAGCGGGGGTCGGAGACCCAGTACTTC.

The chain employs TRBV7-9 and TRBJ2-5; D may be TRBD1 (6 bases). CDR1 is SEHNR and CDR2 is FQNEAQ in the germline V gene (reference sequence). Deletions cut 3 bases from V and 3 bases from J, with 11 bases between. The CDR3 totals 14 residues. The CDR3 DNA reads as TGTGCCAGCAGCTTCGCGACAGGAGAAGAGACCCAGTACTTC. Translated, it gives CASSFATGEETQYF.

As regards this clone: The junction does not match germline at one end; this may be a read error. The chain uses TRBV29-1 and TRBJ1-2; TRBD1 aligns across 10 bases. The CDR3 spans 14 residues. The germline gives CDR1 SQVTM, CDR2 ANQGSEA. CDR3 DNA: TGCAGCGTGGAAGACAGGGGGCGCAACTATGGCTACACCTTC. The encoded protein is CSVEDRGRNYGYTF.

V usage is TRBV30 and J usage is TRBJ1-2, with 9 bases lining up with TRBD1. V was clipped by 0 bases and J by 3 bases; unmatched bases: 5. This CDR3 contains 15 residues. Germline lookup yields CDR1 GTSNPN and CDR2 SVGIG (reference sequence). CDR3 in DNA: TGTGCCTGGAGTGTACCGGGACAGGGTCACTATGGCTACACCTTC. This encodes CAWSVPGQGHYGYTF.